This TCR beta chain was sequenced for a study of cytomegalovirus exposure and HLA in healthy donors. Whole-study context: Clustering assigned around 77% of the approximately 430 genotyped donors to the Caucasian-associated ancestry cluster.

The PCR made use of 60 Vbeta and 13 Jbeta primers. Per the original methods: The authors later counted around 80 million unique TCR beta chains, 9.5 million to 11 million of them shared. Sequencing was performed with immunoSEQ multiplex PCR; in TCRdb, only in-frame clones are kept and a portion is missing. From that table come the V and J calls and clone size; the DNA was used to work out D and trimming. The sample lists 150,000 to 180,000 clones, 74% occurring once. With respect to this clone: Its antigen is undetermined.

The CDR3 contains 15 residues. Between the trimmed V and J ends, which lost 2 bases and 1 base, there was a span of 11 bases. The germline CDR1 and CDR2 sequences are LNHDA and SQIVND (reference sequence). Findings of the study overall: TCR beta V- and J-gene trimming, according to a later analysis, was linked to a missense DCLRE1C variant.

This clonotype was obtained from a man aged 30-40 years in good health and CMV-seronegative. This chain joins TRBV19 and TRBJ1-1; D perhaps matches TRBD1 (6 bases). The sequencing input was PBMCs. The CDR3 region has the DNA TGTGCCAGTAGTATACAGGGGACCAAGAACACTGAAGCTTTCTTT. It codes for CASSIQGTKNTEAFF.